The clone carrying this T cell receptor beta chain was counted a few times. Its cognate antigen is unknown. This entry is derived from a study of T-cell reconstitution after alpha-beta-depleted transplantation in children. Researchers prepared the TCRbeta library using unique molecular identifiers, the study reports. TCRdb re-called the PCR reads through MiXCR, storing one row per CDR3 protein. The sample holds hundreds of thousands of distinct CDR3 sequences, around 16% seen once. Whole-study results and caveats: Surviving recipient T cells and intrathymic progenitors accounted for some patients' high TCRbeta diversity at day 60. Several hundred expanded graft clones reportedly were the source of alpha-beta T cells about two months after transplant.

V shed 2 bases, J shed 10 bases, and the junction held 8 bases outside the gene matches. This CDR3 is 16 amino acids long. The germline V gene encodes CDR1 MNHEY and CDR2 SVGAGI. The source was PBMCs, mostly from graft donor cells, collected 360 days after TCRalphabeta/CD19-depleted stem cell transplant. This clonotype was obtained from a boy under two years old who had a stem cell transplant for Wiskott-Aldrich syndrome, so the T cells may come from the graft donor. This rearrangement joins TRBV6-5 to TRBJ1-6; 10 nucleotides align to TRBD1. The CDR3: CASSYSGTGVESPLHF. In DNA form, the CDR3 reads TGTGCCAGCAGTTACAGCGGGACAGGGGTTGAGTCACCCCTCCACTTT.